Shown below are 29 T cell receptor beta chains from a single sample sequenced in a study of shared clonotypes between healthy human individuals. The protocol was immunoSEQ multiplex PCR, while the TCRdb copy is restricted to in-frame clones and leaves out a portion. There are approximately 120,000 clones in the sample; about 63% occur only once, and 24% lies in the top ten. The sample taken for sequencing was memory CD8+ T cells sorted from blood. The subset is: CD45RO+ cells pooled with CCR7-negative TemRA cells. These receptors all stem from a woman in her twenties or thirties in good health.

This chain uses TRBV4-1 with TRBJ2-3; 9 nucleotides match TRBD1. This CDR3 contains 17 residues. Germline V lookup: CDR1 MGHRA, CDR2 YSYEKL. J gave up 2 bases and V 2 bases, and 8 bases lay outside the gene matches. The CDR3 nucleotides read TGCGCCAGCAGCCAATCCTGGACAGGGGCTTACACAGATACGCAGTATTTT. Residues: CASSQSWTGAYTDTQYF.

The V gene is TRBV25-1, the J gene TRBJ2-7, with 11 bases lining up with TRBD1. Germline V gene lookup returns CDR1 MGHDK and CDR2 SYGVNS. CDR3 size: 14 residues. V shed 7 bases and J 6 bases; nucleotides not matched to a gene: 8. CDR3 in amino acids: CASTPSGTGGEQYF. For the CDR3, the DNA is TGTGCCAGCACCCCTTCCGGGACAGGGGGCGAGCAGTACTTC.

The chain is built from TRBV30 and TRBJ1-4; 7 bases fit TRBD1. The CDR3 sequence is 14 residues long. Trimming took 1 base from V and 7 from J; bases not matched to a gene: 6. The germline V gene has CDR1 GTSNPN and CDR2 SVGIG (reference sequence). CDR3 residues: CAWSGTGPVEKLFF. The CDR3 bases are TGTGCCTGGAGTGGGACAGGCCCAGTTGAAAAACTGTTTTTT. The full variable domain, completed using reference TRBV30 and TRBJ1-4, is SQTIHQWPATLVQPVGSPLSLECTVEGTSNPNLYWYRQAAGRGLQLLFYSVGIGQISSEVPQNLSASRPQDRQFILSSKKLLLSDSGFYLCAWSGTGPVEKLFFGSGTQLSVL.

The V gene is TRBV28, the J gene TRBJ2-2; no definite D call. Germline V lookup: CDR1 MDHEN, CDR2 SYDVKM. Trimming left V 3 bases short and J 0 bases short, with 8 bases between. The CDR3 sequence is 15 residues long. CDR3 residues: CASSFQQTNTGELFF. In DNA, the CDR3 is TGTGCCAGCAGTTTCCAGCAAACGAACACCGGGGAGCTGTTTTTT.

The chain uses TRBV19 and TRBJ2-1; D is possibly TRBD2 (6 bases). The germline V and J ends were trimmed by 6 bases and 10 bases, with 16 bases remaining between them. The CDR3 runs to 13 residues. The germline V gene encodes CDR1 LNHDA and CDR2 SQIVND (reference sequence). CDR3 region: CASRDLGGPEQFF. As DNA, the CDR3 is TGTGCCAGTAGAGACCTGGGGGGACCGGAGCAGTTCTTC.

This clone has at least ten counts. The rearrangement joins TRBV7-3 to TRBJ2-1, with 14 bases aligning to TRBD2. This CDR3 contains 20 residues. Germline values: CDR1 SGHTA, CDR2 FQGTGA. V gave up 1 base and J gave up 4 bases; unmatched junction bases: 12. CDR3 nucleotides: TGTGCCAGCAGCTTAAGGGCCACCCAAAGACTAGCGGGAGGGTACAATGAGCAGTTCTTC. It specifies CASSLRATQRLAGGYNEQFF.

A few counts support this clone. The CDR3 coding sequence is TGTGCCAGCAGGACAGGAGGGCAGCCCCAGCATTTT. Amino acids: CASRTGGQPQHF. J is TRBJ1-5 and V is TRBV27; tentatively, D is TRBD1 (6 bases). Per the germline V gene, CDR1 is MNHEY and CDR2 is SMNVEV (reference sequence). This CDR3 has 12 amino acids. V lost 6 bases, J lost 7 bases, and 10 bases lay in between.

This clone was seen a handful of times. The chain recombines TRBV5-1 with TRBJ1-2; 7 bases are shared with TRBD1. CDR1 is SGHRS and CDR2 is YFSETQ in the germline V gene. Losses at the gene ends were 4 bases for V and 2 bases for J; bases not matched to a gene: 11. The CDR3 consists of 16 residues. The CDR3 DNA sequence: TGCGCCAGCAGCCCGGGACAGTGGGGACCAAACTATGGCTACACCTTC. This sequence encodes CASSPGQWGPNYGYTF.

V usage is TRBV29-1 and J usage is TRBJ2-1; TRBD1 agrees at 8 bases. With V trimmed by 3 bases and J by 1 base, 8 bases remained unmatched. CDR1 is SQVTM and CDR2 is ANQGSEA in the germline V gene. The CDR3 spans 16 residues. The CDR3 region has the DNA TGCAGCGTTGATAGGCCGGACAGGGTGTCCTACAATGAGCAGTTCTTC. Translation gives CSVDRPDRVSYNEQFF.

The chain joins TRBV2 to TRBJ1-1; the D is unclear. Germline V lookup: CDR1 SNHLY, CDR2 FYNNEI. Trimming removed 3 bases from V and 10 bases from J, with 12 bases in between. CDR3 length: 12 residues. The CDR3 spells CASSEATYLAFF. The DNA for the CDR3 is TGTGCCAGCAGTGAGGCTACATATTTAGCTTTCTTT. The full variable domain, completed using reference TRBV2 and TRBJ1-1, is EPEVTQTPSHQVTQMGQEVILRCVPISNHLYFYWYRQILGQKVEFLVSFYNNEISEKSEIFDDQFSVERPDGSNFTLKIRSTKLEDSAMYFCASSEATYLAFFGQGTRLTVV.

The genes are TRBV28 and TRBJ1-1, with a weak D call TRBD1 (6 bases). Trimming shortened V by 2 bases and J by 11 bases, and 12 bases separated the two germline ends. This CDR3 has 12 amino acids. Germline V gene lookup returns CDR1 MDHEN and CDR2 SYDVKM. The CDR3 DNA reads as TGTGCCAGCAGTTTACTACAGGGTCGGGCTTTCTTT. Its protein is CASSLLQGRAFF.

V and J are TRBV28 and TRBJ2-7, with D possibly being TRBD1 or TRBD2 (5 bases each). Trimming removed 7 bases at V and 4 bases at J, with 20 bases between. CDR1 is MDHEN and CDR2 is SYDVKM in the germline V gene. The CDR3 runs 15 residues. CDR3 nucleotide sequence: TGTGCCAGCACCGGGGCGACGGGTTTAAGGTACGAGCAGTACTTC. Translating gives CASTGATGLRYEQYF.

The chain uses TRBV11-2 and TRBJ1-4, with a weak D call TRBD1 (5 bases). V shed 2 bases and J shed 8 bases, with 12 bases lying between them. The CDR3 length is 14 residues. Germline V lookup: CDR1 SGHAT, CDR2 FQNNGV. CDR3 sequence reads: CASSLQGGWEKLFF. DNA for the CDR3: TGTGCCAGCAGCTTACAGGGAGGATGGGAAAAACTGTTTTTT.

CDR3 DNA: TGTGCCAGCAGCTTAGTCCCCACAAGATCTTATAGCAATCAGCCCCAGCATTTT. Translating gives CASSLVPTRSYSNQPQHF. The rearrangement uses TRBV7-9 and TRBJ1-5; D not certain. Per germline, CDR1 SEHNR and CDR2 FQNEAQ (reference sequence). With 1 base removed from V and 0 bases from J, the gap between germline ends came to 16 bases. This CDR3 comprises 18 residues.

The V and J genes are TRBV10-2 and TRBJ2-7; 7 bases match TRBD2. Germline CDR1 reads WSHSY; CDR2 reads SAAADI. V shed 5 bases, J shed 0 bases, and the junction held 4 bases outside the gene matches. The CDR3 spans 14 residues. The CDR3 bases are TGCGCCAGCAGTTTGAAGCGGGACTCCTACGAGCAGTACTTC. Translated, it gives CASSLKRDSYEQYF.

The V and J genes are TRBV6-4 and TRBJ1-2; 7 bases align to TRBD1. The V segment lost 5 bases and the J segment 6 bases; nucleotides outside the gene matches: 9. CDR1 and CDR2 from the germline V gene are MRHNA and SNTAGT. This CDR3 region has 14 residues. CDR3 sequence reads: CASSTQGGAHGYTF. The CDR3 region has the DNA TGTGCCAGCAGTACCCAGGGGGGGGCGCATGGCTACACCTTC.

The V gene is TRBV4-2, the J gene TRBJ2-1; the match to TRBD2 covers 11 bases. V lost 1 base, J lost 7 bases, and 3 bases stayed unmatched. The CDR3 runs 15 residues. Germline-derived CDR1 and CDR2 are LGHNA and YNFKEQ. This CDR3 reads CASSQVGLADNEQFF. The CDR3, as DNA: TGTGCCAGCAGCCAAGTGGGACTAGCGGATAATGAGCAGTTCTTC.

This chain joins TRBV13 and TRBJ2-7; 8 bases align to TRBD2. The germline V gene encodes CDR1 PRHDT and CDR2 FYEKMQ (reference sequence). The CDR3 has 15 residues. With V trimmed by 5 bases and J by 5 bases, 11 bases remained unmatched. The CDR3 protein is CASSPGTRPLDEQYF. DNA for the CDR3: TGTGCCAGCAGCCCGGGGACTAGACCTCTCGACGAGCAGTACTTC.

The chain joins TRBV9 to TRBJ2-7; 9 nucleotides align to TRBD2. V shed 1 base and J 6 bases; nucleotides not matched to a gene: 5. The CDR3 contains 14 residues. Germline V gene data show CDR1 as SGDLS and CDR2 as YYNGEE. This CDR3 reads CASSVSSGIVEQYF. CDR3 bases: TGTGCCAGCAGCGTATCTAGCGGGATCGTCGAGCAGTACTTC.

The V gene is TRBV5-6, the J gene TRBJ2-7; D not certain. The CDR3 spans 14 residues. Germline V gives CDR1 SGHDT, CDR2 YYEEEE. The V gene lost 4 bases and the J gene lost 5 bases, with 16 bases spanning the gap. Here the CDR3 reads CASSRYPFMHEQYF. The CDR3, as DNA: TGTGCCAGCAGCCGGTATCCGTTCATGCACGAGCAGTACTTC.

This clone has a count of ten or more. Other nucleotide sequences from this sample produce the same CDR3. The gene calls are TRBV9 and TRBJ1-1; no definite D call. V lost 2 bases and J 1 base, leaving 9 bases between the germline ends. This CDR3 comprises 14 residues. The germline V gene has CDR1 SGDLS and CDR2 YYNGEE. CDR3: CASSVSWGNTEAFF. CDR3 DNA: TGTGCCAGCAGCGTGAGTTGGGGGAACACTGAAGCTTTCTTT.

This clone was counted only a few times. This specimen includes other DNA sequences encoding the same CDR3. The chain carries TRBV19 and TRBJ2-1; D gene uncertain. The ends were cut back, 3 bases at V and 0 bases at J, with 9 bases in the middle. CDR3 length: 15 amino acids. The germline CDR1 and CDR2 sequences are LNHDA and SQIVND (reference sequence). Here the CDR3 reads CASSITSSSYNEQFF. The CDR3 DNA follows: TGTGCCAGTAGTATTACTTCGAGCTCCTACAATGAGCAGTTCTTC.

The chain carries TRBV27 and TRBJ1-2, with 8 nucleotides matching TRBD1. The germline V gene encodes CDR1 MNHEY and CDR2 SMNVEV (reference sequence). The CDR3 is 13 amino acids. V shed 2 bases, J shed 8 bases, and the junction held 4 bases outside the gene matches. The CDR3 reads CASSLPGGRGYTF. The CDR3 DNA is TGTGCCAGCAGTTTACCAGGGGGCCGGGGCTACACCTTC.

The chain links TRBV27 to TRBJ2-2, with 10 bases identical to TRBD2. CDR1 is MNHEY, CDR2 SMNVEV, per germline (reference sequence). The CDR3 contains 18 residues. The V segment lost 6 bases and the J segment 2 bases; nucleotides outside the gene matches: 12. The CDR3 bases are TGTGCCAGCAGGCTGACTAGCGGGCTCCATATAAACACCGGGGAGCTGTTTTTT. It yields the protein CASRLTSGLHINTGELFF.

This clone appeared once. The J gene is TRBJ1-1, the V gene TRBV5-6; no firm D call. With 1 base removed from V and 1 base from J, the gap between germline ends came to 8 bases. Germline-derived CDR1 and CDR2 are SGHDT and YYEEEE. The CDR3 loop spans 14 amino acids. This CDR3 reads CASSLFVENTEAFF. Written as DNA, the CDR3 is TGTGCCAGCAGCTTGTTTGTGGAGAACACTGAAGCTTTCTTT.

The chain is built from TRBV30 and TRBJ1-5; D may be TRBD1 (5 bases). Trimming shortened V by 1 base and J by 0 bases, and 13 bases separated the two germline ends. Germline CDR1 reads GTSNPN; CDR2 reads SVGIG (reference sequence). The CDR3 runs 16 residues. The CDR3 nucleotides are TGTGCCTGGAGTGGGGACCGAAGTTATAGCAATCAGCCCCAGCATTTT. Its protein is CAWSGDRSYSNQPQHF.

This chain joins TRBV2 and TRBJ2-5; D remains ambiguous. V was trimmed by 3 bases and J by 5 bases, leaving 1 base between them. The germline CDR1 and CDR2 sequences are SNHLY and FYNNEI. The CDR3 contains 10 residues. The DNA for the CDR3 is TGTGCCAGCAGTGACGAGACCCAGTACTTC. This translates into CASSDETQYF. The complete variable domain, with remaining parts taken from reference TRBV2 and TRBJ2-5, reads EPEVTQTPSHQVTQMGQEVILRCVPISNHLYFYWYRQILGQKVEFLVSFYNNEISEKSEIFDDQFSVERPDGSNFTLKIRSTKLEDSAMYFCASSDETQYFGPGTRLLVL.

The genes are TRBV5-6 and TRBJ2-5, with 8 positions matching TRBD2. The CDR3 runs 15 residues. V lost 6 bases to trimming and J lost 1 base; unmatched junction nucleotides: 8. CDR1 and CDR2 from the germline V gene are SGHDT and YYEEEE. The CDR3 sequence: CASNIAGWSQETQYF. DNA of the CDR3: TGTGCCAGCAACATAGCGGGATGGAGCCAAGAGACCCAGTACTTC.

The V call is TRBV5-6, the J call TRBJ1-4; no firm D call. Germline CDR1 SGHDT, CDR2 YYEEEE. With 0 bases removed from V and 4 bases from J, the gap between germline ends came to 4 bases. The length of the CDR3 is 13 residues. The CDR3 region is CASSLALNEKLFF. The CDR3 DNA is TGTGCCAGCAGCTTGGCCCTTAATGAAAAACTGTTTTTT.